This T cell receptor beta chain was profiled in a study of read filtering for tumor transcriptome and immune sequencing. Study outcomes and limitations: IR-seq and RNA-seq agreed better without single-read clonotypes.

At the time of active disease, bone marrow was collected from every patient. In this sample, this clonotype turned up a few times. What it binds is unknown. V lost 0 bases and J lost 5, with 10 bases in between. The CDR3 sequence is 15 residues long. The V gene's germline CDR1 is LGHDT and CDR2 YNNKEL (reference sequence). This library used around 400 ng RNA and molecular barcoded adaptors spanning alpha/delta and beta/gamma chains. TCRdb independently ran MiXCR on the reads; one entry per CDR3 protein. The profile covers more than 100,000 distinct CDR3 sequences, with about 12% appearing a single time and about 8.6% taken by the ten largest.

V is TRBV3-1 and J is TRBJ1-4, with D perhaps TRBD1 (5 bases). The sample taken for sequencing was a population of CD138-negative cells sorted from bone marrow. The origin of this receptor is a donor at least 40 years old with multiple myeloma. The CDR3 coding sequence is TGTGCCAGCAGCCAAGATATAGGGGACAATGAAAAACTGTTTTTT. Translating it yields CASSQDIGDNEKLFF. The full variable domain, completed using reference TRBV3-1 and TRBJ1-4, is DTAVSQTPKYLVTQMGNDKSIKCEQNLGHDTMYWYKQDSKKFLKIMFSYNNKELIINETVPNRFSPKSPDKAHLNLHINSLELGDSAVYFCASSQDIGDNEKLFFGSGTQLSVL.